This entry features one T cell receptor (beta chain) sequence. Its antigen is unidentified. The germline gives CDR1 LGHNT, CDR2 FRNRAP. The CDR3 covers 18 residues. V lost 0 bases to trimming and J lost 0 bases, with 12 bases between them. Second-dose timings of about 4 or about 12 weeks were pooled. TCRdb's copy holds only in-frame clones and misses some; the assay was immunoSEQ multiplex PCR. Of 85,000 to 100,000 clones in the sample, just over 90% were seen once. The data were obtained in a study of T cell responses to AZD1222 COVID-19 vaccine. Findings of the study overall: Donors skewed white British and female; clonal diversity was possibly underestimated. Compared with day 0, the breadth and depth of the Spike-specific TCR repertoire rose significantly after two doses of AZD1222.

This receptor was taken from an adult who received the AZD1222 COVID-19 vaccine. The sequencing here drew on peripheral blood, taken 28 days after the second AZD1222 dose. V and J are TRBV12-5 and TRBJ1-6; D uncertain. Written as DNA, the CDR3 is TGTGCTAGTGGTTTGGTACACGAGCCGAGCTCCTATAATTCACCCCTCCACTTT. As protein: CASGLVHEPSSYNSPLHF.